These 28 T cell receptor beta chains originate from one sample sequenced in a study of beta chain features in type 1 diabetes (dated by TCRdb to 2016 to 2019). Overall study outcomes, separate from this receptor: In all four CD4+ subsets, TCRB CDR3 length was moderately but significantly shorter in type 1 diabetes patients.

Their recognized antigens are unknown. The library was produced with the immunoSEQ multiplex PCR assay. All of the isolated RNA was reverse transcribed with the High Capacity cDNA Reverse Transcription Kit, so expressed TCRB transcripts were sequenced. TCRdb carries this immuneACCESS record with in-frame sequences only. Its versions omit some clonotypes, under half of them owing to an unresolved V gene in the studies checked, with the rest unexplained. In all, the sample holds roughly 230,000 clones, and about 11% of those were seen once. More than 0.015% of the sample belongs to the ten largest clones. What was sequenced was naive CD4+ T cells from blood. The cell subset or site label, as the study defines it: true naive CD4+ T cells. The origin of the receptors is a man aged 25-40 years with type 1 diabetes.

This clone has only one observation. The chain combines TRBV5-1 with TRBJ2-7, with TRBD1 as a possible D gene (5 bases). This CDR3 has 14 amino acids. Germline V lookup: CDR1 SGHRS, CDR2 YFSETQ. The V gene lost 4 bases and the J gene lost 2 bases, with 13 bases spanning the gap. CDR3 coding DNA: TGCGCCAGCAGCCCAGCTGACAGCGCCTACGAGCAGTACTTC. Residues: CASSPADSAYEQYF.

The V gene is TRBV30, the J gene TRBJ2-7; weak D call: TRBD2 (6 bases). This CDR3 is 13 amino acids long. With 8 bases removed from V and 0 bases from J, the gap between germline ends came to 14 bases. Germline CDR1 is GTSNPN and CDR2 is SVGIG (reference sequence). The CDR3 here is CATTGTRSYEQYF. The CDR3 region has the DNA TGTGCCACGACCGGGACTCGCTCCTACGAGCAGTACTTC.

The chain carries TRBV5-1 and TRBJ2-7, with TRBD2 identical over 7 bases. The J segment lost 0 bases and the V segment lost 0 bases, leaving 3 bases of the junction unmatched. CDR1 and CDR2 (germline): SGHRS, YFSETQ. The CDR3 consists of 15 residues. CDR3 residues: CASSLASGLSYEQYF. The CDR3, as DNA: TGCGCCAGCAGCTTGGCTAGCGGCCTCTCCTACGAGCAGTACTTC.

The chain joins TRBV2 to TRBJ2-1, with 11 bases fitting TRBD2. V shed 7 bases, J shed 6 bases, and the junction held 5 bases outside the gene matches. CDR1 and CDR2 from the germline V gene are SNHLY and FYNNEI. CDR3 length equals 14 residues. The CDR3 reads CASIITSGGNEQFF. The CDR3 DNA is TGTGCCAGCATTATAACTAGCGGGGGCAATGAGCAGTTCTTC.

This clone has more than one count but fewer than ten. The chain employs TRBV7-8 and TRBJ2-6, with 7 bases matching TRBD1. There are 17 residues in the CDR3. CDR1 is SGHVS, CDR2 FQNEAQ, per germline. Trimming took 5 bases from V and 0 from J; bases not matched to a gene: 7. CDR3 sequence (DNA): TGTGCCAGCAGCCCCGGGACAGCCCTCTCTGGGGCCAACGTCCTGACTTTC. Translation: CASSPGTALSGANVLTF.

This clone has more than one count but fewer than ten. The chain carries TRBV15 and TRBJ2-3; the match to TRBD2 covers 9 bases. Germline CDR1 LNHNV, CDR2 YYDKDF (reference sequence). The CDR3 consists of 15 residues. The junction had 8 bases not matched to a gene; V was cut back by 3 bases and J by 7 bases. The CDR3 sequence is CATSSGSGGVNTQYF. Here the CDR3 DNA reads TGTGCCACCAGCAGCGGTAGCGGGGGTGTAAATACGCAGTATTTT.

There are a few counts of this clone. This rearrangement joins TRBV5-4 to TRBJ1-1; D call uncertain. Germline CDR1 SGHNT, CDR2 YYREEE (reference sequence). The CDR3 has 13 amino acids. Trimming removed 1 base at V and 0 bases at J, with 4 bases between. The chain's CDR3 is CASSLPMNTEAFF. CDR3 bases: TGTGCCAGCAGCTTGCCCATGAACACTGAAGCTTTCTTT.

This rearrangement joins TRBV7-2 to TRBJ2-5, with 7 bases lining up with TRBD1. CDR1 SGHTA and CDR2 FQGNSA come from the germline V gene. Trimming removed 1 base from V and 5 bases from J; junction bases left unmatched: 4. The CDR3 consists of 14 residues. The CDR3 DNA is TGTGCCAGCAGCTTAGGACAGGGAGCCGAGACCCAGTACTTC. Its translation: CASSLGQGAETQYF.

In its sample, this clone was seen a few times. J is TRBJ1-1 and V is TRBV27; TRBD1 matches at 9 bases. In germline, CDR1 is MNHEY, CDR2 SMNVEV (reference sequence). After removal of 6 bases from V and 1 base from J, the junction contained 3 bases not matched to a gene. This CDR3 has 14 amino acids. CDR3 sequence (DNA): TGTGCCAGCAGGCCGGACAGGGGGAACACTGAAGCTTTCTTT. Amino acid sequence: CASRPDRGNTEAFF.

This clone was counted a few times. The rearrangement links TRBV10-3 to TRBJ2-1; 9 nucleotides match TRBD1. CDR1 is ENHRY and CDR2 is SYGVKD in the germline V gene. This CDR3 spans 15 amino acids. Trimming removed 7 bases from V and 5 bases from J; junction bases left unmatched: 9. The CDR3 nucleotides are TGTGCCATCACCCAGACAGGGGGTCCAAACAATGAGCAGTTCTTC. Translating gives CAITQTGGPNNEQFF.

This chain's CDR3 is CASSLGGSGLGNEAFF. CDR3 coding DNA: TGTGCCAGCAGCCTGGGAGGCTCCGGGCTTGGTAATGAAGCTTTCTTT. The rearrangement joins TRBV7-9 to TRBJ1-1; no reliable D call. V shed 5 bases and J shed 7 bases, with 23 bases lying between them. The CDR3 loop spans 16 amino acids. CDR1 SEHNR and CDR2 FQNEAQ come from the germline V gene (reference sequence).

V usage is TRBV7-9 and J usage is TRBJ1-3, with a weak D call TRBD1 (5 bases). The CDR3 totals 14 residues. The V end lost 6 bases, the J end lost 0 bases, and 9 bases lay between the germline ends. The germline gives CDR1 SEHNR, CDR2 FQNEAQ (reference sequence). The CDR3 region is CASSTGSSGNTIYF. DNA for the CDR3: TGTGCCAGCAGTACAGGTAGCTCTGGAAACACCATATATTTT.

The gene calls are TRBV5-1 and TRBJ1-2; TRBD1 agrees at 8 bases. The CDR3 is made up of 15 amino acids. V lost 4 bases, J lost 3 bases, and 8 bases stayed unmatched. Germline V gene lookup returns CDR1 SGHRS and CDR2 YFSETQ. The CDR3 DNA sequence: TGCGCCAGCAGCAGACGACAGGGGTTGGACTATGGCTACACCTTC. Translated: CASSRRQGLDYGYTF.

The V and J genes are TRBV18 and TRBJ2-4; TRBD1 is a possible D gene (6 bases). The CDR3 spans 14 residues. The V end lost 3 bases, the J end lost 1 base, and 7 bases lay between the germline ends. Germline-derived CDR1 and CDR2 are KGHSH and LQKENI. The CDR3 here is CASSPQGAKNIQYF. The CDR3, as DNA: TGTGCCAGCTCACCCCAGGGGGCCAAAAACATTCAGTACTTC.

Note on this clone: The same CDR3 arises from other DNA sequences in this sample as well. The V call is TRBV6-5, the J call TRBJ1-6, with TRBD1 as a possible D gene (5 bases). Between the trimmed V and J ends, which lost 2 bases and 9 bases, there was a span of 11 bases. The CDR3 sequence is 14 residues long. CDR1 MNHEY and CDR2 SVGAGI come from the germline V gene. CDR3 protein: CASSYAGRGSPLHF. In nucleotides, the CDR3 is TGTGCCAGCAGTTACGCAGGGAGGGGTTCACCCCTCCACTTT.

The chain is built from TRBV5-6 and TRBJ2-1, with D perhaps matching TRBD1 (6 bases). The CDR3 is 14 residues long. In germline, CDR1 is SGHDT, CDR2 YYEEEE. Trimming cost V 4 bases and J 2 bases, with 10 bases left between them. Written as DNA, the CDR3 is TGTGCCAGCAGCCAGGGGCAACCCTACAATGAGCAGTTCTTC. This encodes CASSQGQPYNEQFF.

This clone came up a few times. This chain links TRBV18 with TRBJ2-7; 7 nucleotides align to TRBD1. The CDR3 is made up of 14 amino acids. After removal of 2 bases from V and 2 bases from J, the junction contained 3 bases not matched to a gene. Germline loops: CDR1 KGHSH, CDR2 LQKENI. The CDR3 DNA follows: TGTGCCAGCTCACCATCCGACAGGGCCTACGAGCAGTACTTC. This encodes CASSPSDRAYEQYF.

This clone was counted between two and nine times. The chain is built from TRBV4-1 and TRBJ1-5; 8 bases map to TRBD1. With V trimmed by 1 base and J by 4 bases, 6 bases remained unmatched. The CDR3 is made up of 16 amino acids. Germline lookup yields CDR1 MGHRA and CDR2 YSYEKL. CDR3 amino acids: CASSQVPGGFNQPQHF. DNA for the CDR3: TGCGCCAGCAGCCAAGTCCCAGGGGGCTTTAATCAGCCCCAGCATTTT.

CDR3 nucleotide sequence: TGTGCCAGTATGAGTGGCCAGGGCACAGATACGCAGTATTTT. It codes for CASMSGQGTDTQYF. The V and J genes are TRBV28 and TRBJ2-3, with D unclear. CDR1 is MDHEN, CDR2 SYDVKM, per germline. Trimming removed 9 bases at V and 1 base at J, with 14 bases between. This CDR3 is 14 amino acids long. Supplemented by reference TRBV28 and TRBJ2-3, the full variable domain reads DVKVTQSSRYLVKRTGEKVFLECVQDMDHENMFWYRQDPGLGLRLIYFSYDVKMKEKGDIPEGYSVSREKKERFSLILESASTNQTSMYLCASMSGQGTDTQYFGPGTRLTVL.

The gene calls are TRBV19 and TRBJ2-5; 8 nucleotides line up with TRBD2. Germline CDR1 is LNHDA and CDR2 is SQIVND (reference sequence). This CDR3 has 13 amino acids. V was pared by 5 bases and J by 5 bases, with 4 bases of the junction left unmatched. For the CDR3, the DNA is TGTGCCAGTAGTGCGGGGGGTCGCGAGACCCAGTACTTC. This gives the protein CASSAGGRETQYF.

This clone was seen a handful of times. The V call is TRBV5-4, the J call TRBJ1-1; 8 bases line up with TRBD1. There are 16 residues in the CDR3. The germline gives CDR1 SGHNT, CDR2 YYREEE (reference sequence). The V gene end was trimmed by 4 bases and the J gene end by 0 bases; junction bases not matched to a gene: 8. The CDR3 protein is CASSIGQGVMNTEAFF. The CDR3 DNA reads TGTGCCAGCAGCATCGGACAGGGAGTAATGAACACTGAAGCTTTCTTT.

This clone was recorded a few times. The chain recombines TRBV11-2 with TRBJ2-5, with 12 positions matching TRBD2. The ends lost 4 bases at V and 1 base at J; junction bases unmatched: 4. This CDR3 region has 16 residues. The germline V gene has CDR1 SGHAT and CDR2 FQNNGV. The CDR3 bases are TGTGCCAGCAGCTCCCGGACTAGCGGGATCCAAGAGACCCAGTACTTC. This encodes CASSSRTSGIQETQYF.

This clone was observed a few times. The CDR3 loop reads CASSPPDRALPLYGYTF. DNA of the CDR3: TGTGCCAGCTCACCTCCGGACAGGGCACTTCCCCTCTATGGCTACACCTTC. V gene TRBV18 combines with J gene TRBJ1-2, with 8 bases fitting TRBD1. The germline V gene has CDR1 KGHSH and CDR2 LQKENI. V lost 3 bases and J lost 4; bases outside the gene matches: 13. The CDR3 length is 17 residues. The whole variable domain, remainder taken from reference TRBV18 and TRBJ1-2, is NAGVMQNPRHLVRRRGQEARLRCSPMKGHSHVYWYRQLPEEGLKFMVYLQKENIIDESGMPKERFSAEFPKEGPSILRIQQVVRGDSAAYFCASSPPDRALPLYGYTFGSGTRLTVV.

This clone turned up a few times. The chain uses TRBV7-2 and TRBJ2-6, with 8 bases lining up with TRBD1. The CDR3 covers 17 residues. The V and J ends lost 5 bases and 0 bases, in that order; junction bases with no gene match: 6. Per the germline V gene, CDR1 is SGHTA and CDR2 is FQGNSA. CDR3 protein: CASSPGQGSSGANVLTF. The DNA for the CDR3 is TGTGCCAGCAGCCCCGGACAGGGTAGCTCTGGGGCCAACGTCCTGACTTTC.

This clone has just a few counts. V is TRBV4-3 and J is TRBJ1-3, with D hard to call. This CDR3 is built from 12 residues. V gave up 4 bases and J gave up 4 bases, with 5 bases separating them. CDR1 and CDR2 from the germline V gene are LGHNA and YSLEER. CDR3 bases: TGCGCCAGCAGCCCCCAGGGAAACACCATATATTTT. This codes for CASSPQGNTIYF.

V is TRBV7-9 and J is TRBJ2-2; TRBD1 matches 9 bases. After removal of 6 bases from V and 4 bases from J, the junction contained 6 bases not matched to a gene. The CDR3 loop spans 15 amino acids. Germline CDR1 reads SEHNR; CDR2 reads FQNEAQ (reference sequence). In DNA, the CDR3 is TGTGCCAGCAGTTCCGGGACAGGGTCCACCGGGGAGCTGTTTTTT. Translating it yields CASSSGTGSTGELFF.

This clone has more than one count but fewer than ten. This chain uses TRBV7-9 with TRBJ2-1, with D unresolved. V lost 4 bases to trimming and J lost 2 bases, with 9 bases between them. Per germline, CDR1 SEHNR and CDR2 FQNEAQ (reference sequence). The CDR3 loop spans 14 amino acids. CDR3 nucleotide sequence: TGTGCCAGCAGCTACGACACGCCCTACAATGAGCAGTTCTTC. It translates to CASSYDTPYNEQFF.

This chain links TRBV9 with TRBJ1-1; D is undetermined. This CDR3 has 13 residues. V was shortened by 0 bases and J by 10 bases, with 13 bases between the two germline ends. Germline loops: CDR1 SGDLS, CDR2 YYNGEE. The CDR3 protein is CASSVATGSRAFF. In DNA form, the CDR3 reads TGTGCCAGCAGCGTAGCTACGGGTTCGCGAGCTTTCTTT.